The clone carrying this T cell receptor beta chain has more than one count but fewer than ten. Its matching antigen is unknown. Rearranged V-D-J TRB sequences were amplified with a mixed TRB-A/B primer pool. TCRdb recomputed calls from the multiplex PCR reads with MiXCR, one row per CDR3 protein. The table records 9,500 to 11,000 distinct CDR3 sequences, under 55% of them present only once. CDR1 is LNHNV, CDR2 YYDKDF, per germline (reference sequence). This CDR3 has 12 residues. With 0 bases removed from V and 9 bases from J, the gap between germline ends came to 8 bases. The source of the sample is a study of T cell repertoires in aging, cancer and after chemotherapy. Study overall: Healthy donor repertoires were recorded over several months to years and showed clear clonal overlap.

Study outcomes and limitations: Age-matched healthy donors had significantly more diverse, less clonal blood TCR repertoires than untreated cancer patients. Across the chemotherapy interval, each cancer cohort showed higher median generation probability, suggesting thymic rebound.

TCR beta rearrangements were amplified from peripheral blood genomic DNA. This sequence originates from a human donor in good health. The V gene is TRBV15, the J gene TRBJ2-5, with a possible D match to TRBD2 (5 bases). Input material: blood. The CDR3 protein is CATSREGRAQYF. CDR3 DNA sequence: TGTGCCACCAGCAGAGAGGGGAGAGCCCAGTACTTC.